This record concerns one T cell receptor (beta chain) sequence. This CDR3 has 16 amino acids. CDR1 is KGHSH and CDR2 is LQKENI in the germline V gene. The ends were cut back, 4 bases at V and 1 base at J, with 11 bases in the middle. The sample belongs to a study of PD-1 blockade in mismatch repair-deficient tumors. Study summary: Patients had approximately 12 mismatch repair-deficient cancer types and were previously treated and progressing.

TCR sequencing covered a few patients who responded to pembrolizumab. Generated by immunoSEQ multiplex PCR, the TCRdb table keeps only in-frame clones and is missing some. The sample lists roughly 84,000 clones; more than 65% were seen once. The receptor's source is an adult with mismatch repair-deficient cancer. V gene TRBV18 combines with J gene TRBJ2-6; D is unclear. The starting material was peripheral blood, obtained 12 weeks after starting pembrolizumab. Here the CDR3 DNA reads TGTGCCAGCTCACGATCCGACACTTCTGGGGCCAACGTCCTGACTTTC. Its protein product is CASSRSDTSGANVLTF.